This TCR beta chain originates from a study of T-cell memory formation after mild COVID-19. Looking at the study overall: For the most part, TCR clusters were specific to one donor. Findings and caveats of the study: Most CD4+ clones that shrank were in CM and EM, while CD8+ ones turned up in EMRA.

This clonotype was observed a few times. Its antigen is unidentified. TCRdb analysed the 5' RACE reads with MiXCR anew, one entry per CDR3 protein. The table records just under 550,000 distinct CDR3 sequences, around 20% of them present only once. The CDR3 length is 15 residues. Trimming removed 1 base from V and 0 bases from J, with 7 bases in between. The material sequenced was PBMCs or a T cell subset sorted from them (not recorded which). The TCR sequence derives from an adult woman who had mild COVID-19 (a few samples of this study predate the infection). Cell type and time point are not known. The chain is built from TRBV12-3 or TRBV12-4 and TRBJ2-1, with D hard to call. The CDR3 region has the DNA TGTGCCAGCAGTTTAGTAGCTCCCTCCTACAATGAGCAGTTCTTC. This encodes CASSLVAPSYNEQFF.